The sequence of this T cell receptor (beta chain) was determined in a study of T cells after yellow fever vaccination. This clonotype showed up just a few times. 5'RACE template switching added a universal primer site and UMIs to TCR cDNA. From the 5' RACE reads, TCRdb called clonotypes with MiXCR, one entry per CDR3 protein. Of about 350,000 distinct CDR3 sequences in the sample, roughly 4.3% were seen once. The source is a man between 18 and 29 years old who received the YFV17D yellow fever vaccine. The sequencing used PBMCs, collected 5 days after the yellow fever booster vaccination.

The CDR3: CASSKTVVGEKLFF. The CDR3 DNA reads TGTGCCAGCAGCAAGACAGTCGTAGGGGAAAAACTGTTTTTT. The chain links TRBV9 to TRBJ1-4, with TRBD1 as a possible D gene (5 bases). V was trimmed by 4 bases and J by 8 bases, leaving 15 bases between them. This CDR3 comprises 14 residues. The germline V gene has CDR1 SGDLS and CDR2 YYNGEE.